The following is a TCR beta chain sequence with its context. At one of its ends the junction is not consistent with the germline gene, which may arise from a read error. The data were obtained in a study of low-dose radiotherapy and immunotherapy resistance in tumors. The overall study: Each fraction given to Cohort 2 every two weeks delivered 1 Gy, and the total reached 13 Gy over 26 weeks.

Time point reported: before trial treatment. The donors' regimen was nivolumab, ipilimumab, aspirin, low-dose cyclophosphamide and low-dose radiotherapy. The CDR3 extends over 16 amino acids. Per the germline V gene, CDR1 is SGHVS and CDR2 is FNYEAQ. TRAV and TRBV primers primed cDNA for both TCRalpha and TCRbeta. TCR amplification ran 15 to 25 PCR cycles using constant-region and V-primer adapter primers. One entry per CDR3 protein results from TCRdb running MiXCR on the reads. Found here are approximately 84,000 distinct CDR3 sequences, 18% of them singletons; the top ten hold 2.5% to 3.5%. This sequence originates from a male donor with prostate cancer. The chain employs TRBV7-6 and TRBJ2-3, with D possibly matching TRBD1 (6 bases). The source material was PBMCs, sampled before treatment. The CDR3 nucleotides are TGTGCCAGCAGCTTTTCGTTGGGGGCGAGCACAAATACGCAGTATTTT. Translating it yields CASSFSLGASTNTQYF.